This TCR beta chain derives from a study of shared T cell receptors in the human thymus. The repertoire was sequenced with immunoSEQ multiplex PCR; TCRdb's copy has only in-frame clones and lacks some. The table includes 650,000 to 950,000 clones, around 85% detected once. These data were likewise used in another study, on human thymus T cells.

Sequencing input: thymocytes. This TCR came from a girl in the first two years of life with a congenital heart defect.

The CDR3 protein is CASSPIAGGPGVSYNEQFF. CDR3 nucleotides: TGCGCCAGCAGCCCCATAGCGGGGGGGCCAGGGGTCTCCTACAATGAGCAGTTCTTC. J is TRBJ2-1 and V is TRBV5-1; 11 positions match TRBD2. V lost 4 bases to trimming and J lost 0 bases; unmatched junction nucleotides: 12. The V gene's germline CDR1 is SGHRS and CDR2 YFSETQ. The CDR3 has 19 residues. The full variable domain, its missing parts supplied by reference TRBV5-1 and TRBJ2-1, is KAGVTQTPRYLIKTRGQQVTLSCSPISGHRSVSWYQQTPGQGLQFLFEYFSETQRNKGNFPGRFSGRQFSNSRSEMNVSTLELGDSALYLCASSPIAGGPGVSYNEQFFGPGTRLTVL.